The clone carrying this T cell receptor (beta chain) showed up just a few times. Antigen: not known. This sample was taken from a study of response to subunit inactivated influenza vaccine. Study-wide results and limits: Researchers suggested that each seasonal influenza vaccination recruits few new T cells.

A single record per CDR3 protein comes from TCRdb applying MiXCR to the RT-PCR reads. This table holds 750,000 to 850,000 distinct CDR3 sequences, about 18% found once. CDR3 length equals 15 residues. V was pared by 6 bases and J by 0 bases, with 8 bases of the junction left unmatched. Per the germline V gene, CDR1 is KGHSH and CDR2 is LQKENI. The source of this sequence is a man aged 45-65 years who received an inactivated influenza vaccine. Material: PBMCs from blood, obtained more than 4 days after vaccination. The chain links TRBV18 to TRBJ2-7; TRBD1 matches 7 bases. The CDR3 nucleotides read TGTGCCAGCTCGCCGGGACAGCCACTCTCCTACGAGCAGTACTTC. This encodes CASSPGQPLSYEQYF.